This note documents a single TCR beta chain sequence. Its antigen has not been determined. Base qualities were left out, and no much larger clone turns up one base away. The T-cell fraction in tumor and uninvolved lung tissue was provided by TCR sequencing with the immunoSEQ assay. Regarding the original processing steps: For survival analysis, patients were split into high (upper tertile) and low (lower two tertiles) T-cell fraction groups and compared by log-rank test. A signed-rank test was used to check for differences in T-cell fraction between paired tumor and uninvolved lung. This is the immuneACCESS table as TCRdb keeps it, with only in-frame sequences that have V and J called. A part of the clones is gone; compared with another copy, unresolved V genes explain less than half, and the rest is unexplained. The D gene and trimming were derived from the DNA, and the V and J assignments and clone size from that table. This sample comprises about 16,000 clones, roughly 70% of them detected only once. The ten largest account for approximately 9.1% of the sample.

This entry comes from a study of tumor-infiltrating lymphocytes in localized non-small cell lung cancer (dated by TCRdb to the early 2020s). Regarding the complete study: Several histologies were represented in the cohort, which also included both smokers and never-smokers as well as patients whose samples were collected after neoadjuvant chemotherapy. The overall ICON cohort was composed of approximately 150 surgical patients with localized non-small cell lung cancer whose tumors were resected. Each patient provided resected tumor tissue plus uninvolved lung tissue from the same patient, with the uninvolved lung tissue described as non-adjacent to the tumor. TCR sequencing was one of several integrated assays, alongside flow cytometry, multiplex immunofluorescence, RNA-seq, exome sequencing and proteomics, applied to the same patients. The paired tumor versus uninvolved lung comparison of immunoSEQ T-cell fraction included fewer than 65 patients.

Broad study findings and their caveats: TCRbeta sequencing supported higher T cell infiltration in tumors than in uninvolved lung tissue, consistent with immunofluorescence CD3 counts. Assay coverage differed among patients according to how much tissue was available, so only a subset of the cohort had TCR sequencing. Because different assays used different pieces of the same tissue, intratumor heterogeneity could not be separated from technical variation. No difference in TCR-derived T-cell fraction was observed between the flow cytometry-defined immunotypes IM1 (good prognosis) and IM2 (poor prognosis). Recurrence-free survival showed no association with tumor T-cell fraction from TCR sequencing (p = 0.61).

Patient enrollment in ICON started in early 2016, and the final patient was enrolled in September 2018. A subcohort of some 75 patients provided fresh tumor and matched uninvolved tissue for in-depth immune analyses, with TCR sequencing among those analyses. DNA isolated from bulk tissue, without cell sorting, was used for TCR sequencing. The sample taken for sequencing was lung tumor tissue. This clonotype originated in a human donor with non-small cell lung cancer.

CDR3 region: CASRLDRVGTQPQHF. The nucleotide sequence reads as follows: TGTGCCAGCAGACTGGACAGGGTGGGTACTCAGCCCCAGCATTTT. This receptor chain uses TRBV6-6 and TRBJ1-5; 8 middle bases align to TRBD1. Clipping removes 6 bases from V and 6 bases from J, with 10 as the unmatched junction base count. The CDR3 goes from the cysteine to the phenylalanine over 15 residues. The retained sequence is limited to the CDR3, 45 bases, with the frame set at the first base. CDR1 MNHNY and CDR2 SVGAGI are derived from the germline V gene (reference sequence).